This entry lists 2 T cell receptor beta chains sequenced from one sample in a study of control samples from healthy donors and cancer patients. Here immunoSEQ multiplex PCR was the method, and the copy in TCRdb shows in-frame clones only, minus some. The sample has roughly 190,000 clones, 75% to 95% seen once. The sequencing sample was made of blood. These receptors came from a woman in her twenties or thirties in good health.

The chain combines TRBV7-9 with TRBJ2-7, with 7 bases that match TRBD1. Germline lookup yields CDR1 SEHNR and CDR2 FQNEAQ (reference sequence). The junction had 3 bases not matched to a gene; V was cut back by 7 bases and J by 6 bases. CDR3 size: 11 residues. In nucleotides, the CDR3 is TGTGCCAGCACCGACAGGGCCGAGCAGTACTTC. Its protein product is CASTDRAEQYF.

This clone was observed a handful of times. The CDR3 here is CASSSLAQSSYEQYF. In nucleotides, the CDR3 is TGTGCCAGCAGCTCCCTAGCCCAAAGCTCCTACGAGCAGTACTTC. The V call is TRBV6-2 or TRBV6-3, the J call TRBJ2-7; D is perhaps TRBD2 (5 bases). The V end was cut by 6 bases, the J end by 0 bases, with 15 bases between. The V gene's germline CDR1 is MNHEY and CDR2 SVGEGT. The CDR3 extends over 15 amino acids.